A selection of T cell receptor beta chains follows, all from one sample in a study of blood T cell repertoires in COVID-19. TCRdb's copy holds only in-frame clones and misses some; the assay was immunoSEQ multiplex PCR. The sample contains fewer than 250,000 clones, approximately 80% of which appear only once. Material for sequencing was peripheral blood. The origin of the receptors is a woman of 80 years or more with acute or convalescent COVID-19. Each CDR3 is given with its conserved first and last residue. D genes are given only for firm matches. Clone size, where shown, is once, few, many, or a class for clones that have expanded.

d_call j_call v_call clone_size cdr3_aa cdr3_nt
- TRBJ2-7 TRBV7-5 - CARSLLDRLSYEQYF TGTGCCAGAAGCTTACTCGACAGGCTCTCCTACGAGCAGTACTTC
- TRBJ2-7 TRBV15 - CATSRPDSGPYEQYF TGTGCCACCAGCAGACCGGACAGCGGTCCATACGAGCAGTACTTC
- TRBJ2-2 TRBV5-1 - CASSLGPGDYGELFF TGCGCCAGCAGCTTGGGTCCGGGTGACTACGGGGAGCTGTTTTTT
TRBD1 TRBJ2-7 TRBV7-2 - CASSPMGGQVYEQYF TGTGCCAGCAGCCCCATGGGGGGACAGGTCTACGAGCAGTACTTC
TRBD1 TRBJ2-2 TRBV7-9 once CASSPSRTGPGELFF TGTGCCAGCAGCCCCAGCAGGACAGGGCCCGGGGAGCTGTTTTTT
- TRBJ1-3 TRBV30 many CAWRKVGLVNTIYF TGTGCCTGGAGGAAAGTGGGCCTTGTAAACACCATATATTTT
TRBD1 TRBJ2-5 TRBV24-1 - CATSDRGTGVEETQYF TGTGCCACCAGTGACCGAGGGACAGGGGTGGAAGAGACCCAGTACTTC
- TRBJ1-2 TRBV20-1 - CSASLPGEVYGYTF TGCAGTGCTAGTCTTCCGGGGGAAGTCTATGGCTACACCTTC
- TRBJ1-5 TRBV6-2/TRBV6-3 - CASSYNIYSNQPQHF TGTGCCAGCAGTTACAATATCTATAGCAATCAGCCCCAGCATTTT
TRBD2 TRBJ2-1 TRBV27 - CASNKRGGVYNEQFF TGTGCCAGCAACAAGAGGGGAGGGGTCTACAATGAGCAGTTCTTC
TRBD1 TRBJ1-2 TRBV6-5 - CASSFLDRGHGYTF TGTGCCAGCAGTTTCCTGGACAGGGGACACGGCTACACCTTC
TRBD1 TRBJ2-7 TRBV29-1 - CSVETTGDEQYF TGCAGCGTTGAAACAACAGGGGACGAGCAGTACTTC
- TRBJ2-3 TRBV25-1 - CASSESGRTADTQYF TGTGCCAGCAGTGAATCGGGTAGGACTGCAGATACGCAGTATTTT
TRBD1 TRBJ2-3 TRBV6-4 - CASSGQGGTDTQYF TGTGCCAGCAGTGGACAGGGTGGCACAGATACGCAGTATTTT
TRBD1 TRBJ2-5 TRBV2 - CATGQGKETQYF TGTGCCACGGGACAGGGGAAAGAGACCCAGTACTTC
- TRBJ2-2 TRBV19 - CASSISQGRTGELFF TGTGCCAGTAGTATATCTCAGGGTAGAACCGGGGAGCTGTTTTTT
- TRBJ1-5 TRBV14 - CASSPPEGTPQHF TGTGCCAGCAGCCCCCCAGAGGGAACGCCCCAGCATTTT
TRBD2 TRBJ2-7 TRBV11-3 - CASSLNLLAEQYF TGTGCCAGCAGCTTAAACCTACTAGCGGAGCAGTACTTC
- TRBJ2-7 TRBV3-1/TRBV3-2 - CASSPRGIYEQYF TGTGCCAGCAGCCCAAGGGGGATTTACGAGCAGTACTTC
- TRBJ1-4 TRBV5-1 - CASSLSGLDNEKLFF TGCGCCAGCAGCTTGTCGGGGTTAGATAATGAAAAACTGTTTTTT
TRBD2 TRBJ2-7 TRBV6-2/TRBV6-3 few CASSYSDKRGYSYEQYF TGTGCCAGCAGTTACTCGGACAAGCGGGGGTACTCCTACGAGCAGTACTTC
TRBD1 TRBJ2-5 TRBV27 - CASRTQGAGSQETQYF TGTGCCAGCAGAACTCAGGGGGCAGGGTCCCAAGAGACCCAGTACTTC
TRBD1 TRBJ2-7 TRBV4-1 - CASSPPDRAGSYEQYF TGCGCCAGCAGCCCTCCTGACAGGGCGGGCTCCTACGAGCAGTACTTC
TRBD1 TRBJ2-7 TRBV7-2 - CASSPRTGKDEQYF TGTGCCAGCAGCCCCCGGACAGGGAAGGACGAGCAGTACTTC
TRBD1 TRBJ1-2 TRBV3-1/TRBV3-2 - CASSQAGTGADYGYTF TGTGCCAGCAGCCAAGCAGGGACAGGAGCGGACTATGGCTACACCTTC
- TRBJ2-7 TRBV11-2 - CASSLDLSYEQYF TGTGCCAGCAGCTTAGATCTGTCCTACGAGCAGTACTTC
- TRBJ1-5 TRBV29-1 - CSVGGDNQPQHF TGCAGCGTGGGGGGGGACAATCAGCCCCAGCATTTT
- TRBJ2-7 TRBV14 - CASSPTPYEQYF TGTGCCAGCAGCCCGACACCTTACGAGCAGTACTTC
- TRBJ1-5 TRBV15 once CATSRDTTRRRPQHF TGTGCCACCAGCAGAGATACGACCCGGAGGCGTCCCCAGCATTTT
TRBD1 TRBJ2-2 TRBV27 - CASSLGTGRNTGELFF TGTGCCAGCAGTCTAGGGACAGGACGAAACACCGGGGAGCTGTTTTTT
TRBD2 TRBJ2-5 TRBV5-1 - CASSLVVSGGPQETQYF TGCGCCAGCAGCTTGGTGGTGAGCGGGGGCCCCCAAGAGACCCAGTACTTC
- TRBJ2-3 TRBV7-2 - CASSLDRRGTDTQYF TGTGCCAGCAGCTTAGACAGAAGAGGGACAGATACGCAGTATTTT
- TRBJ2-2 TRBV19 - CASAPTGEAGELFF TGTGCCAGTGCTCCGACGGGGGAGGCGGGGGAGCTGTTTTTT
- TRBJ2-7 TRBV6-5 - CASSYGRGRGYEQYF TGTGCCAGCAGTTACGGGAGGGGCAGGGGCTACGAGCAGTACTTC
TRBD2 TRBJ2-1 TRBV7-2 - CASSLGDYHYNEQFF TGTGCCAGCAGTCTGGGGGACTACCACTACAATGAGCAGTTCTTC
- TRBJ2-1 TRBV18 once CASSQTSGSFRNEQFF TGTGCCAGCTCACAAACCAGCGGGTCCTTCCGGAATGAGCAGTTCTTC
- TRBJ1-2 TRBV4-3 - CASSQDWDTNYGYTF TGCGCCAGCAGCCAAGACTGGGACACCAACTATGGCTACACCTTC
- TRBJ2-7 TRBV30 once CAWSVPGKSSYEQYF TGTGCCTGGAGTGTACCGGGGAAGAGCTCCTACGAGCAGTACTTC
TRBD2 TRBJ2-2 TRBV24-1 - CATSDTSGGRSGELFF TGTGCCACCAGTGATACTAGCGGGGGAAGGTCCGGGGAGCTGTTTTTT
- TRBJ1-2 TRBV27 - CASSLSVAGLGGYTF TGTGCCAGCAGCCTTTCGGTAGCAGGGCTGGGAGGCTACACCTTC
- TRBJ2-2 TRBV9 once CASSVVHGNTGELFF TGTGCCAGCAGCGTAGTCCACGGGAACACCGGGGAGCTGTTTTTT
TRBD2 TRBJ2-3 TRBV4-3 - CASSPTTRGVADTQYF TGCGCCAGCAGCCCTACAACTCGGGGGGTCGCAGATACGCAGTATTTT
TRBD2 TRBJ2-2 TRBV7-9 many CASSLATSGRAPGELFF TGTGCCAGCAGCTTAGCGACTAGCGGGAGGGCCCCTGGGGAGCTGTTTTTT
TRBD1 TRBJ2-1 TRBV7-2 - CASSGQGYNEQFF TGTGCCAGCAGCGGACAGGGCTACAATGAGCAGTTCTTC
- TRBJ1-5 TRBV7-8 - CASSLLRTTGGRGNQPQHF TGTGCCAGCAGCTTACTACGGACGACTGGGGGCAGGGGCAATCAGCCCCAGCATTTT
- TRBJ2-3 TRBV6-2/TRBV6-3 once CASSAVAGTQYF TGTGCCAGCAGCGCCGTGGCGGGCACGCAGTATTTT
TRBD1 TRBJ1-6 TRBV6-5 - CASREGQTISPLHF TGTGCCAGCAGGGAGGGACAGACCATTTCACCCCTCCACTTT
TRBD2 TRBJ2-2 TRBV6-6 - CASRAQRENTGELFF TGTGCCAGCAGGGCACAGCGGGAGAACACCGGGGAGCTGTTTTTT
TRBD2 TRBJ2-2 TRBV9 once CASSVDMAGVSGELFF TGTGCCAGCAGCGTAGACATGGCGGGAGTATCCGGGGAGCTGTTTTTT
TRBD1 TRBJ2-5 TRBV27 - CASSTGQGLTETQYF TGTGCCAGCAGTACGGGACAGGGTTTAACAGAGACCCAGTACTTC
TRBD2 TRBJ2-3 TRBV6-2/TRBV6-3 - CASSYALAGSDTQYF TGTGCCAGCAGTTACGCCCTAGCGGGGTCGGATACGCAGTATTTT
TRBD1 TRBJ1-5 TRBV27 - CASSLSGGSNQPQHF TGTGCCAGCAGTTTGTCAGGGGGTTCCAATCAGCCCCAGCATTTT
- TRBJ2-7 TRBV7-3 - CASSLRGGINEQYF TGTGCCAGCAGCTTACGAGGGGGAATCAACGAGCAGTACTTC
TRBD2 TRBJ2-7 TRBV28 - CASSIFGGYEQYF TGTGCCAGCAGTATTTTCGGGGGGTACGAGCAGTACTTC
- TRBJ1-3 TRBV18 - CASYEGGFPPNTIYF TGTGCCAGCTACGAGGGGGGGTTTCCCCCGAACACCATATATTTT
TRBD1 TRBJ1-2 TRBV3-1/TRBV3-2 - CASSFGQGNGYTF TGTGCCAGCAGCTTCGGACAGGGGAATGGCTACACCTTC
- TRBJ2-5 TRBV14 - CASSQSETQYF TGTGCCAGCAGCCAATCGGAGACCCAGTACTTC